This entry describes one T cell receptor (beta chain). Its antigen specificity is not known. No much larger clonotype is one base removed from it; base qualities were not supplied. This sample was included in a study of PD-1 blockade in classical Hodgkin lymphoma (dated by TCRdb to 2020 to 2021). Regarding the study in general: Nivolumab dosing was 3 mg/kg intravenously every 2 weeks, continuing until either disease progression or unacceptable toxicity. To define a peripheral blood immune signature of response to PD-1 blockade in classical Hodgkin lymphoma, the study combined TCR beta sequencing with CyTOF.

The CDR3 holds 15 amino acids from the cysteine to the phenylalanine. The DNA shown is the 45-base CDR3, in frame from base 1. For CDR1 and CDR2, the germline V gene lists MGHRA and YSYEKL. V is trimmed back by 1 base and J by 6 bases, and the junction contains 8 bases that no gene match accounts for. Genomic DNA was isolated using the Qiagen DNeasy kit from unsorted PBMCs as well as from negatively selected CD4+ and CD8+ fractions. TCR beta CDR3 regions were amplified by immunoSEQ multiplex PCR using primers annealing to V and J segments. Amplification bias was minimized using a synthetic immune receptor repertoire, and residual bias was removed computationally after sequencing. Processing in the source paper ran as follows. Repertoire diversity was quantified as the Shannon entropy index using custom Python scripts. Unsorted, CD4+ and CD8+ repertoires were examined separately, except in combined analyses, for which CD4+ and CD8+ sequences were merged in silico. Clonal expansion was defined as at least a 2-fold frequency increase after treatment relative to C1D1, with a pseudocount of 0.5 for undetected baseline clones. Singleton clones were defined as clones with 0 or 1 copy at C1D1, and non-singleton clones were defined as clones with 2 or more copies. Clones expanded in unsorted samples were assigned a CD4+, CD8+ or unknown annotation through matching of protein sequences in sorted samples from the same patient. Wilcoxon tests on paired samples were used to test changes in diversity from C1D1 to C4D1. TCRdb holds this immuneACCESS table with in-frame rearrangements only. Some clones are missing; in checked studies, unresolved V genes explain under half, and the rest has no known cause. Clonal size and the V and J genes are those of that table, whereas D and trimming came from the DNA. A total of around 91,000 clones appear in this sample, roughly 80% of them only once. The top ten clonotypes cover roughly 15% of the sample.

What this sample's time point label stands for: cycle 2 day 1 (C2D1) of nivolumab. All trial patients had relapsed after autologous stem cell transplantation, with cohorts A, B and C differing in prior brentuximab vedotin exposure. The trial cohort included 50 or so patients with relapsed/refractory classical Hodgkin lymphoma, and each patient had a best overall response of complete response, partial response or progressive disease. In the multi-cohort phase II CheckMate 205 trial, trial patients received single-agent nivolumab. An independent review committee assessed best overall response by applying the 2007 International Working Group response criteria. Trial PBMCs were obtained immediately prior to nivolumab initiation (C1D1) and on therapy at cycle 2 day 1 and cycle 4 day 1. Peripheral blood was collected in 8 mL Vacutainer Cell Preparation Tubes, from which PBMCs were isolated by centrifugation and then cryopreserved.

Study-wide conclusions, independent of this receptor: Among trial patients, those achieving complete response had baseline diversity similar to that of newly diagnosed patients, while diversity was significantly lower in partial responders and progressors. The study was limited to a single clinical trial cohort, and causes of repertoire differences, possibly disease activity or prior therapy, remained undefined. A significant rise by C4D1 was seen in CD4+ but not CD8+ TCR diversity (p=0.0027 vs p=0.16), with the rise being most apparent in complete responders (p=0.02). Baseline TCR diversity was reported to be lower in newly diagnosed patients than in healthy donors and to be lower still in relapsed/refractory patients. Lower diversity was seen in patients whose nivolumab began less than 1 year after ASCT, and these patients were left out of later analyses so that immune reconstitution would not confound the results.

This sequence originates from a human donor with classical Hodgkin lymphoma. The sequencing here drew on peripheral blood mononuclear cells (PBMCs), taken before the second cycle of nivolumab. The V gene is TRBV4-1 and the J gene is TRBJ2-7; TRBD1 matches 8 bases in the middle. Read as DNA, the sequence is TGCGCCAGCAGCCAAGTGGGCGGACAGGGTCGCGAGCAGTACTTC. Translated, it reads CASSQVGGQGREQYF.